The clone carrying this T cell receptor beta chain occurred once. Its antigen is still unknown. This CDR3 contains 18 residues. The entry originates in a study of cytomegalovirus exposure and HLA in healthy donors. Notes on the study in general: According to a later analysis, most TCR beta chains associated with CMV appeared HLA-restricted. Presence/absence analyses took donor sequencing depth as roughly uniform. Under in vitro conditions, a few CMV-associated chains were confirmed as specific for CMV antigens.

Amplification used 60 Vbeta primers and 13 Jbeta primers. Assay used: immunoSEQ multiplex PCR; TCRdb lists only in-frame clones, some missing. In the table there are roughly 120,000 clones, about 81% of which are singletons. Each donor was healthy, and each was a bone marrow donor. The chain has TRBV21-1 and TRBJ2-3; no check of the table's D call, TRBD1, against the DNA was made. TRBV21-1 is flagged as a pseudogene. This sequence was found in a woman aged 25-40 years in good health and CMV-seronegative. Sequencing was done on a sample of PBMCs. The CDR3 DNA sequence: TGTGCCAGCAGCAAGAACCGCGCTCGGTGGGCAATCACAGATACGCAGTATTTT. This translates into CASSKNRARWAITDTQYF.